What follows describes a single TCR beta chain. Its matching antigen is unknown. This sample was taken from a study of T cell responses to AZD1222 COVID-19 vaccine. The data were produced by immunoSEQ multiplex PCR, yet TCRdb's version contains in-frame clones alone and is incomplete. The profile covers some 98,000 clones, with about 88% appearing a single time and about 14% taken by the ten largest. Study-wide results and caveats: Two doses of AZD1222 preceded a rise in Spike-specific TCR breadth and depth.

V was trimmed by 2 bases and J by 7 bases, leaving 11 bases between them. Germline assignment: CDR1 MNHNS and CDR2 SASEGT. This CDR3 comprises 13 residues. Sequenced here: peripheral blood, sampled on day 0 of AZD1222 vaccination. The chain combines TRBV6-1 with TRBJ2-5; a weak D match, TRBD1 (6 bases). This clonotype was sampled from an adult in good health. The CDR3 loop is CASSERTEGTQYF. As DNA, the CDR3 is TGTGCCAGCAGTGAAAGGACAGAAGGGACCCAGTACTTC.